This T cell receptor (beta chain) was captured in a study of PD-L1 blockade in urothelial cancer. Study summary: About 85% of the roughly 30 patients comprised males who had bladder-origin urothelial cancer. The study recovered a median of around 130,000 T cells per blood sample.

Trimming shortened V by 0 bases and J by 9 bases, and 7 bases separated the two germline ends. CDR3 size: 12 residues. The germline V gene has CDR1 SGHRS and CDR2 YFSETQ. Between 1 and 8 samples per patient were obtained, pretreatment and on-treatment. TCRdb keeps only in-frame clones here, not all; method: immunoSEQ multiplex PCR. The sample shows about 110,000 clones, approximately 85% of them seen only once. The clonotype was recovered from a man aged 50-59 years with urothelial cancer. The chain combines TRBV5-1 with TRBJ1-5, with D tentatively TRBD1 (6 bases). The sample here was PBMCs, taken around atezolizumab (anti-PD-L1) treatment. CDR3 in DNA: TGCGCCAGCAGCTTGGAAGGGGGGCCCCAGCATTTT. Translated: CASSLEGGPQHF.